The 22 T cell receptor beta chains reported below all come from one sample, sequenced in a study of neoadjuvant anti-PD-1 for oral cavity cancer. Sequencing was performed with immunoSEQ multiplex PCR; in TCRdb, only in-frame clones are kept and a portion is missing. The sample includes 18,000 or so clones, about 65% seen only once; the top ten take 2.7%. The material sequenced was PBMCs, taken before nivolumab (anti-PD-1) treatment. These receptors were obtained from a person between 40 and 85 years old with oral cavity squamous cell carcinoma.

The J gene is TRBJ1-2, the V gene TRBV6-5; D is unresolved. This CDR3 region has 13 residues. V was cut by 6 bases and J by 4 bases, with 12 bases left in between. The germline CDR1 and CDR2 sequences are MNHEY and SVGAGI. CDR3 in DNA: TGTGCCAGCAGCCGAGGACCGGGCTATGGCTACACCTTC. It encodes CASSRGPGYGYTF.

The chain carries TRBV10-3 and TRBJ1-1; D is uncertain. The V end lost 2 bases, the J end lost 6 bases, and 13 bases lay between the germline ends. The CDR3 contains 14 residues. CDR1 is ENHRY and CDR2 is SYGVKD in the germline V gene. The DNA of the CDR3 is TGTGCCATCAGTGAGCCGCTCAGTTCCCCTGAAGCTTTCTTT. Translating it yields CAISEPLSSPEAFF.

The rearrangement uses TRBV7-9 and TRBJ2-5; a possible D gene is TRBD2 (6 bases). CDR3 length: 14 residues. Germline lookup yields CDR1 SEHNR and CDR2 FQNEAQ (reference sequence). The ends were cut back, 4 bases at V and 4 bases at J, with 13 bases in the middle. CDR3 amino acids: CASSSRRGGETQYF. Written as DNA, the CDR3 is TGTGCCAGCAGCTCCCGTCGGGGAGGAGAGACCCAGTACTTC.

This clone was counted between two and nine times. This chain joins TRBV19 and TRBJ2-3; 11 nucleotides match TRBD2. There are 15 residues in the CDR3. V was clipped by 6 bases and J by 2 bases; unmatched bases: 4. Germline V lookup: CDR1 LNHDA, CDR2 SQIVND (reference sequence). The CDR3 loop reads CASSLTSGTTDTQYF. The CDR3 nucleotides read TGTGCCAGTAGCCTGACTAGCGGGACCACAGATACGCAGTATTTT.

The J gene is TRBJ1-1, the V gene TRBV7-9; D not certain. The CDR3 is made up of 11 amino acids. Trimming took 6 bases from V and 8 from J, leaving 10 bases between them. Germline-derived CDR1 and CDR2 are SEHNR and FQNEAQ (reference sequence). The DNA for the CDR3 is TGTGCCAGCAGTGGTTCTCCAGAAGCTTTCTTT. Its translation: CASSGSPEAFF.

The chain carries TRBV11-2 and TRBJ2-1; 10 bases are a match to TRBD1. Germline V gene sequence: CDR1 SGHAT, CDR2 FQNNGV. V was clipped by 5 bases and J by 6 bases; unmatched bases: 4. CDR3 length: 14 residues. In DNA form, the CDR3 reads TGTGCCAGCAGCCTCCGGGACAGGGGCAATGAGCAGTTCTTC. It is translated as CASSLRDRGNEQFF. Full variable domain (missing parts from reference TRBV11-2 and TRBJ2-1): EAGVAQSPRYKIIEKRQSVAFWCNPISGHATLYWYQQILGQGPKLLIQFQNNGVVDDSQLPKDRFSAERLKGVDSTLKIQPAKLEDSAVYLCASSLRDRGNEQFFGPGTRLTVL.

J is TRBJ2-2 and V is TRBV2; D not certain. This CDR3 spans 12 amino acids. The germline gives CDR1 SNHLY, CDR2 FYNNEI. Trimming stripped 6 bases from V and 4 bases from J, with 6 bases between. CDR3: CASSRSTGELFF. The CDR3 nucleotides read TGTGCCAGCAGCCGATCCACCGGGGAGCTGTTTTTT.

V and J are TRBV11-3 and TRBJ1-1; the D gene is possibly TRBD1 (5 bases). The V gene lost 2 bases and the J gene lost 2 bases, with 9 bases spanning the gap. CDR1 SGHNT and CDR2 YENEEA come from the germline V gene. The CDR3 consists of 14 residues. CDR3 bases: TGTGCCAGCAGCTTACAGGGCGTTAACACTGAAGCTTTCTTT. It encodes CASSLQGVNTEAFF.

The V gene is TRBV7-2, the J gene TRBJ2-7; D gene ambiguous. Germline lookup yields CDR1 SGHTA and CDR2 FQGNSA. This CDR3 comprises 15 residues. The V gene lost 5 bases and the J gene lost 1 base, with 15 bases spanning the gap. The DNA for the CDR3 is TGTGCCAGCAGCCCTGGTTTAGCTTCTTCCTACGAGCAGTACTTC. Protein product: CASSPGLASSYEQYF.

V usage is TRBV29-1 and J usage is TRBJ1-1; 11 positions match TRBD1. This CDR3 region has 16 residues. V was clipped by 7 bases and J by 5 bases; unmatched bases: 15. Germline V CDR1 and CDR2: SQVTM, ANQGSEA. In DNA, the CDR3 is TGCAGCGCCACACTCGGGACAGGGGGTCGCGGGACTGAAGCTTTCTTT. Translated: CSATLGTGGRGTEAFF.

The rearrangement joins TRBV30 to TRBJ1-4; D gene ambiguous. CDR3 size: 13 residues. Trimming cost V 2 bases and J 8 bases, with 12 bases left between them. CDR1 and CDR2 (germline): GTSNPN, SVGIG (reference sequence). CDR3: CAWSTQQWEKLFF. The CDR3 DNA sequence: TGTGCCTGGAGTACCCAGCAATGGGAAAAACTGTTTTTT.

This clone was observed a single time. The rearrangement links TRBV6-5 to TRBJ2-2; tentatively, D is TRBD2 (6 bases). The CDR3 totals 15 residues. The V and J ends lost 5 bases and 7 bases respectively, with 17 bases between them. Germline loops: CDR1 MNHEY, CDR2 SVGAGI. The DNA for the CDR3 is TGTGCCAGCAGTCGGGTGGGGGGAGCCCTCGGGGAGCTGTTTTTT. This sequence encodes CASSRVGGALGELFF.

The DNA for the CDR3 is TGTGCCTGGAGAACACAGGGGATCGGTGCGCAGTACTTC. It codes for CAWRTQGIGAQYF. The chain employs TRBV30 and TRBJ2-7; 7 nucleotides agree with TRBD1. CDR3 size: 13 residues. Germline CDR1 is GTSNPN and CDR2 is SVGIG (reference sequence). V lost 3 bases to trimming and J lost 9 bases; unmatched junction nucleotides: 11.

This clone appeared a few times. The chain carries TRBV9 and TRBJ1-3; D gene unclear. Germline-derived CDR1 and CDR2 are SGDLS and YYNGEE. Trimming removed 3 bases from V and 0 bases from J, with 7 bases in between. CDR3 length equals 14 residues. The CDR3, as DNA: TGTGCCAGCAGCGCACAGATCTCTGGAAACACCATATATTTT. Translated, it gives CASSAQISGNTIYF.

The sample holds a few counts of this clone. The DNA is omitted, as the CDR3 cannot be located on it reliably, and the CDR3 follows TCRdb's listing. The chain joins TRBV27 to TRBJ1-2. Germline CDR1 and CDR2: MNHEY and SMNVEV (reference sequence). Both ends counted, the CDR3 spans 14 residues. This chain's CDR3 is CASSSGQGVYGYTF.

This clone turned up a few times. The rearrangement links TRBV18 to TRBJ1-1, with 7 bases fitting TRBD1. The CDR3 loop spans 15 amino acids. The V segment lost 1 base and the J segment 1 base; nucleotides outside the gene matches: 3. Germline V lookup: CDR1 KGHSH, CDR2 LQKENI. The CDR3 reads CASSPQGAGNTEAFF. The CDR3 DNA reads TGTGCCAGCTCACCACAGGGGGCCGGGAACACTGAAGCTTTCTTT.

The V call is TRBV6-5, the J call TRBJ2-1; TRBD2 is a possible D gene (6 bases). Germline CDR1 and CDR2: MNHEY and SVGAGI. CDR3 length: 15 residues. V lost 2 bases and J 6 bases, leaving 14 bases between the germline ends. CDR3 region: CASSYLYSGANEQFF. The CDR3 DNA sequence: TGTGCCAGCAGTTACCTTTATTCGGGAGCCAATGAGCAGTTCTTC.

This clone has just a few counts. The chain combines TRBV5-1 with TRBJ2-2; 9 nucleotides agree with TRBD2. The germline V gene encodes CDR1 SGHRS and CDR2 YFSETQ. The CDR3 extends over 16 amino acids. V lost 2 bases and J lost 9; bases outside the gene matches: 11. CDR3 in DNA: TGCGCCAGCAGCTTAGCCGGGACTAGCAGCCTCCGGGAGCTGTTTTTT. Translating it yields CASSLAGTSSLRELFF.

This clone was observed a handful of times. This chain links TRBV27 with TRBJ2-7; 9 positions agree with TRBD1. This CDR3 has 15 amino acids. V was clipped by 7 bases and J by 1 base; unmatched bases: 8. Germline V CDR1 and CDR2: MNHEY, SMNVEV (reference sequence). The CDR3 sequence: CASIAGQGRSYEQYF. In DNA, the CDR3 is TGTGCCAGCATTGCCGGACAGGGGCGATCCTACGAGCAGTACTTC.

The CDR3 loop reads CASGGEAGNTIYF. DNA for the CDR3: TGTGCCAGCGGGGGAGAAGCTGGAAACACCATATATTTT. The V call is TRBV2, the J call TRBJ1-3; D may be TRBD1 (5 bases). V was cut by 8 bases and J by 2 bases, with 10 bases left in between. Per germline, CDR1 SNHLY and CDR2 FYNNEI. The CDR3 loop spans 13 amino acids.

The chain has TRBV7-8 and TRBJ2-3; perhaps TRBD1 as D (6 bases). V dropped 5 bases and J dropped 3 bases, with 18 bases sitting between them. This CDR3 is built from 16 residues. The V gene's germline CDR1 is SGHVS and CDR2 FQNEAQ. Here the CDR3 reads CASSLNRVSRTDTQYF. CDR3 coding DNA: TGTGCCAGCAGCCTAAACAGGGTGTCCCGAACAGATACGCAGTATTTT.

The V and J genes are TRBV4-1 and TRBJ2-7; TRBD2 aligns across 7 bases. This CDR3 spans 14 amino acids. Losses at the gene ends were 4 bases for V and 6 bases for J; bases not matched to a gene: 9. Germline CDR1 MGHRA, CDR2 YSYEKL. Here the CDR3 DNA reads TGCGCCAGCAGCCTACCCCTGGGGGAGGGCGAGCAGTACTTC. Protein product: CASSLPLGEGEQYF.